The clone carrying this T cell receptor beta chain was detected only once. The sample belongs to a study of blood T cell repertoires in COVID-19. Turning to the study itself: The United States, Italy and Spain supplied acute and convalescent COVID-19 samples. Sample material is recorded as cDNA or gDNA derived from T cells, B-cell-depleted T cells, or PBMCs.

Original handling: Reference gene primers were amplified, and this amplification served to estimate nucleated cell counts. Produced via immunoSEQ multiplex PCR; TCRdb's table is partial and in-frame only. V and J calls plus clone size are reproduced from that table; the DNA served to infer D and trimming. This table has tens of thousands of clones, 80% appearing once. The CDR3 has 14 amino acids. Germline-derived CDR1 and CDR2 are MNHEY and SVGAGI. Trimming stripped 8 bases from V and 3 bases from J, with 16 bases between. The sample comprised peripheral blood. The clonotype originates from a woman in her sixties or seventies with acute or convalescent COVID-19. The J gene is TRBJ1-1, the V gene TRBV6-5, with a tentative D call TRBD1 (5 bases). CDR3 residues: CASSLSQGDTEAFF. Here the CDR3 DNA reads TGTGCCAGCTCCCTTTCCCAGGGTGACACTGAAGCTTTCTTT.